This TCR beta chain was sequenced in a study of blood T cell repertoires in COVID-19. Study in general: Spain, Italy and the United States supplied samples that represented acute and convalescent COVID-19. T cells, B-cell-depleted T cells, or PBMCs supplied cDNA or gDNA.

Germline CDR1 reads KGHDR; CDR2 reads SFDVKD. The CDR3 runs 15 residues. J lost 5 bases, V lost 3 bases, and 4 bases had no gene match. Libraries were prepared by immunoSEQ multiplex PCR; TCRdb keeps only in-frame clonotypes and omits some of them. This sample has over 90,000 clones; more than 85% occur once, and the top ten carry 4.2%. The origin of this receptor is a man aged 18-30 years with acute or convalescent COVID-19. The rearrangement joins TRBV24-1 to TRBJ2-2; the match to TRBD1 covers 8 bases. Sequenced sample: peripheral blood. CDR3 coding DNA: TGTGCCACCAGTGATACGACAGGGGCGACCGGGGAGCTGTTTTTT. Its translation: CATSDTTGATGELFF.